Listed below are T cell receptor beta chains from one sample, sequenced in a study of post-analysis software for immune sequencing data. Via MiXCR, TCRdb re-called the PCR reads, giving one row per CDR3 protein. This repertoire shows hundreds of thousands of distinct CDR3 sequences, about 60% found once; its top ten account for approximately 11%. The specimen was blood. All receptors derive from a girl aged 2-10 years with multiple sclerosis. Both conserved end residues are part of each CDR3. D genes are given only for firm matches. Clone size is shown for a subset of rows, as once, few, many or a class of expanded clone.

clone_size,j_call,d_call,v_call,cdr3_aa,cdr3_nt
few,TRBJ2-3,.,TRBV2,CASRFVVDTDTQYF,TGTGCCAGCAGATTCGTCGTTGACACAGATACGCAGTATTTT
.,TRBJ1-4,.,TRBV29-1,CSVAAGAGDEKLFF,TGCAGCGTTGCGGCAGGGGCAGGGGATGAAAAACTGTTTTTT
.,TRBJ2-4,.,TRBV5-1,CASSLAEGADIQYF,TGCGCCAGCAGCTTGGCGGAAGGGGCGGACATTCAGTACTTC
.,TRBJ1-1,.,TRBV20-1,CSARKRDIDTEAFF,TGCAGTGCTAGGAAGAGGGACATCGACACTGAAGCTTTCTTT
.,TRBJ2-1,TRBD2,TRBV7-2,CASSLRTAGAYNEQFF,TGTGCCAGCAGCTTACGTACAGCGGGAGCCTACAATGAGCAGTTCTTC
.,TRBJ2-3,.,TRBV19,CANSIVTGPADTQYF,TGTGCCAATAGTATAGTCACAGGGCCCGCAGATACGCAGTATTTT
.,TRBJ2-4,.,TRBV4-3,CASSPRQGLGYIQYF,TGCGCCAGCAGTCCCCGGCAGGGGCTTGGGTACATTCAGTACTTC
.,TRBJ2-7,TRBD1,TRBV6-6,CASTPRQGGNYEQYF,TGTGCCAGCACACCCCGACAGGGTGGGAACTACGAGCAGTACTTC
.,TRBJ2-1,.,TRBV10-3,CAISESFLGGGQYNEQFF,TGTGCCATCAGTGAGTCGTTTTTGGGAGGGGGCCAGTACAATGAGCAGTTCTTC
.,TRBJ1-6,.,TRBV7-2,CASGLGINSPLHF,TGTGCCAGCGGGCTCGGAATAAATTCACCCCTCCACTTT
.,TRBJ2-7,.,TRBV7-8,CASSLRELGAGEQYF,TGTGCCAGCAGCTTACGTGAACTGGGGGCAGGCGAGCAGTACTTC
.,TRBJ1-1,.,TRBV20-1,CSASWRGSEAFF,TGCAGTGCTAGTTGGCGGGGCTCTGAAGCTTTCTTT
few,TRBJ1-5,.,TRBV2,CASRMGTGYSNQPQHF,TGTGCCAGCAGGATGGGGACGGGGTATAGCAATCAGCCCCAGCATTTT
few,TRBJ2-3,.,TRBV6-2/TRBV6-3,CASSYGTRDTQYF,TGTGCCAGCAGTTACGGCACAAGGGATACGCAGTATTTT
.,TRBJ2-1,TRBD2,TRBV12-3/TRBV12-4,CASSLGTSGADEQFF,TGTGCCAGCAGTTTAGGGACTAGCGGGGCAGATGAGCAGTTCTTC
.,TRBJ2-6,.,TRBV4-3,CASSQEAGLTDGANVLTF,TGCGCCAGCAGCCAAGAGGCAGGGTTGACGGATGGGGCCAACGTCCTGACTTTC
.,TRBJ2-1,.,TRBV25-1,CASSEFRFRDEQFF,TGTGCCAGCAGTGAATTTCGGTTTAGGGATGAGCAGTTCTTC
.,TRBJ2-5,.,TRBV20-1,CSARELGQETQYF,TGCAGTGCTAGAGAGTTGGGCCAAGAGACCCAGTACTTC
.,TRBJ2-1,TRBD2,TRBV11-2,CASSPRTSGRLDEQFF,TGTGCCAGCAGCCCTCGGACTAGCGGGAGGCTAGATGAGCAGTTCTTC
.,TRBJ2-1,TRBD2,TRBV12-3/TRBV12-4,CASRVQAGGWNEQFF,TGTGCCAGCAGGGTTCAAGCGGGGGGCTGGAATGAGCAGTTCTTC
few,TRBJ1-2,.,TRBV29-1,CSVEDPSQGGYTF,TGCAGCGTTGAAGATCCGAGCCAGGGTGGCTACACCTTC
.,TRBJ2-1,TRBD2,TRBV10-1,CASSDSGRGGLDEQFF,TGCGCCAGCAGTGACAGCGGGAGAGGGGGGTTAGATGAGCAGTTCTTC
.,TRBJ1-1,.,TRBV12-3/TRBV12-4,CASSEGLGTEAFF,TGTGCCAGCAGTGAGGGGTTGGGGACTGAAGCTTTCTTT
.,TRBJ2-3,.,TRBV6-5,CASSSTEHRTDTQYF,TGTGCCAGCAGTTCGACAGAACACCGCACAGATACGCAGTATTTT
.,TRBJ1-2,.,TRBV6-5,CASSYRGAIYGYTF,TGTGCCAGCAGTTACCGCGGGGCAATCTATGGCTACACCTTC
once,TRBJ2-7,TRBD2,TRBV29-1,CSGLAGVGEQYF,TGCAGCGGTCTAGCGGGAGTAGGCGAGCAGTACTTC
.,TRBJ2-5,.,TRBV11-2,CASSLDLGAGQETQYF,TGTGCCAGCAGCTTAGATTTGGGGGCGGGCCAAGAGACCCAGTACTTC
.,TRBJ1-1,.,TRBV29-1,CSVVGLRGGMNTEAFF,TGCAGCGTTGTGGGGCTAAGGGGGGGGATGAACACTGAAGCTTTCTTT
.,TRBJ1-2,.,TRBV9,CASSVQDGPREGYTF,TGTGCCAGCAGCGTACAAGACGGCCCTAGGGAGGGCTACACCTTC
.,TRBJ2-7,.,TRBV5-1,CASSALADHEQYF,TGCGCCAGCAGCGCTTTAGCGGACCACGAGCAGTACTTC
few,TRBJ2-5,.,TRBV10-1,CASSDTPIETQYF,TGCGCCAGCAGTGATACCCCAATAGAGACCCAGTACTTC
.,TRBJ1-2,.,TRBV29-1,CSVKPDEGYNGYTF,TGCAGCGTTAAACCGGATGAGGGATACAATGGCTACACCTTC
few,TRBJ2-1,TRBD2,TRBV6-6,CASSILTLADHNEQFF,TGTGCCAGCAGTATACTTACCCTAGCGGACCACAATGAGCAGTTCTTC
.,TRBJ1-2,.,TRBV6-5,CASRNPGTNYGYTF,TGTGCCAGCAGGAACCCCGGGACAAACTATGGCTACACCTTC
.,TRBJ1-1,.,TRBV5-1,CASSLWGGENTEAFF,TGCGCCAGCAGCTTGTGGGGCGGGGAGAACACTGAAGCTTTCTTT
.,TRBJ1-4,.,TRBV4-2,CASSPDGRNEKLFF,TGTGCCAGCAGCCCCGACGGGCGAAATGAAAAACTGTTTTTT
.,TRBJ2-1,TRBD2,TRBV6-2/TRBV6-3,CASRGLHNEQFF,TGTGCCAGCAGGGGACTACACAATGAGCAGTTCTTC
once,TRBJ1-1,.,TRBV2,CASSEQAATEAFF,TGTGCCAGCAGTGAACAGGCGGCCACTGAAGCTTTCTTT
.,TRBJ2-3,.,TRBV25-1,CASSDNSRSGSTDTQYF,TGTGCCAGCAGTGACAATAGCCGGTCCGGAAGCACAGATACGCAGTATTTT
few,TRBJ1-2,TRBD1,TRBV7-8,CASSLDRGKGYTF,TGTGCCAGCAGCCTCGACAGGGGGAAGGGCTACACCTTC
.,TRBJ2-5,TRBD1,TRBV27,CASSLGTGGIETQYF,TGTGCCAGCAGTTTAGGGACAGGGGGGATTGAGACCCAGTACTTC
.,TRBJ1-5,.,TRBV10-3,CASRQGWDQPQHF,TGTGCCTCCCGGCAGGGGTGGGATCAGCCCCAGCATTTT
.,TRBJ2-1,TRBD1,TRBV7-9,CASSLTETGGRNEQFF,TGTGCCAGCAGCTTAACTGAGACAGGGGGGCGCAATGAGCAGTTCTTC
few,TRBJ1-1,.,TRBV5-1,CASSLDGQMNTEAFF,TGCGCCAGCAGCTTGGACGGACAGATGAACACTGAAGCTTTCTTT
few,TRBJ2-3,.,TRBV7-6,CASSPGRLNTDTQYF,TGTGCCAGCAGCCCCGGACGGTTAAACACAGATACGCAGTATTTT
.,TRBJ2-5,.,TRBV10-3,CAIRGQNQEAQYF,TGTGCCATCAGAGGACAGAACCAAGAGGCCCAGTACTTC
.,TRBJ2-5,.,TRBV5-4,CASSYRRETQYF,TGTGCCAGCAGCTATCGGCGAGAGACCCAGTACTTC
few,TRBJ2-1,TRBD2,TRBV6-5,CASSLPIAGGYNEQFF,TGTGCCAGCAGTTTACCAATAGCGGGGGGTTACAATGAGCAGTTCTTC
.,TRBJ2-3,.,TRBV5-1,CASSPRGLSGVGTDTQYF,TGCGCCAGCAGCCCGCGGGGATTGTCAGGGGTCGGCACAGATACGCAGTATTTT
.,TRBJ1-2,TRBD1,TRBV12-3/TRBV12-4,CASSSSGQGAGTF,TGTGCCAGCAGTTCCTCGGGACAGGGGGCTGGCACCTTC